The 3 T cell receptor beta chains given below trace back to one sample, sequenced in a study of memory CD4+ T cells and cytomegalovirus serostatus. Single viable CD3+CD4+CD8-CD45RO+ cells were sorted as the memory CD4+ T cells. Profiled with immunoSEQ multiplex PCR; TCRdb holds only in-frame clones, not every one. Counted here are about 62,000 clones, 70% to 80% occurring once; the ten biggest clones make up roughly 5%. Sample: memory CD4+ T cells from blood. The receptors derive from an adult in good health and CMV-seropositive.

This clone showed up just a few times. V usage is TRBV7-3 and J usage is TRBJ1-5, with D possibly matching TRBD1 (5 bases). There are 13 residues in the CDR3. Trimming took off 4 bases at V and 5 bases at J, with 9 bases between the two ends. Looked up from germline, CDR1 is SGHTA and CDR2 is FQGTGA. CDR3 in amino acids: CASSWDADQPQHF. CDR3 coding DNA: TGTGCCAGCAGCTGGGACGCAGATCAGCCCCAGCATTTT.

The genes are TRBV10-2 and TRBJ2-5; 16 nucleotides align to TRBD2. Germline V gives CDR1 WSHSY, CDR2 SAAADI. The V segment lost 2 bases and the J segment 4 bases; nucleotides outside the gene matches: 4. The CDR3 has 17 amino acids. CDR3 in amino acids: CASSERGLAGGRETQYF. CDR3 DNA: TGCGCCAGCAGTGAGAGGGGACTAGCGGGGGGGCGAGAGACCCAGTACTTC.

The rearrangement links TRBV25-1 to TRBJ2-3; 10 positions match TRBD1. The CDR3 runs to 17 residues. Losses at the gene ends were 0 bases for V and 2 bases for J; bases not matched to a gene: 5. Germline assignment: CDR1 MGHDK and CDR2 SYGVNS. This CDR3 is CASSEYGTGVSTDTQYF. The CDR3 DNA reads TGTGCCAGCAGTGAATACGGGACAGGGGTTTCCACAGATACGCAGTATTTT.